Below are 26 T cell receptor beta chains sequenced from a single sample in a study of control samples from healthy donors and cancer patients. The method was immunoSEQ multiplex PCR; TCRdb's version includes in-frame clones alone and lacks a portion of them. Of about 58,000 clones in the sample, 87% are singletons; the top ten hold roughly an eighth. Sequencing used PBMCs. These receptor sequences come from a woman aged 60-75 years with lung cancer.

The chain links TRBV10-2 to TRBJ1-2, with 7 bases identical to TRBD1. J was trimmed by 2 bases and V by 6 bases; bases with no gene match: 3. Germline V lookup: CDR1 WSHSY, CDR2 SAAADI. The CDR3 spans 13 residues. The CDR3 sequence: CASSQGGNYGYTF. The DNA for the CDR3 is TGCGCCAGCAGCCAAGGGGGCAACTATGGCTACACCTTC.

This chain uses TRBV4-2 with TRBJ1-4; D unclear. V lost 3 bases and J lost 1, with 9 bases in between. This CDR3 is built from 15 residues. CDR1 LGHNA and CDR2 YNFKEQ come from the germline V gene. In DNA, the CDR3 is TGTGCCAGCAGCCATCCTATTGGAACTAATGAAAAACTGTTTTTT. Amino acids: CASSHPIGTNEKLFF.

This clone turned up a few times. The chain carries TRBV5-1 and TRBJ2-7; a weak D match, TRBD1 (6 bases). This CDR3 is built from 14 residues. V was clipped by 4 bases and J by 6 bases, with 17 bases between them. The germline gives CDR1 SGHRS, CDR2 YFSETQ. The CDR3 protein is CASSEVRDIPEQYF. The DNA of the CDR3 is TGCGCCAGCAGCGAAGTCCGGGACATACCCGAGCAGTACTTC. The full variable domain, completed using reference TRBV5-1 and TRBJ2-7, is KAGVTQTPRYLIKTRGQQVTLSCSPISGHRSVSWYQQTPGQGLQFLFEYFSETQRNKGNFPGRFSGRQFSNSRSEMNVSTLELGDSALYLCASSEVRDIPEQYFGPGTRLTVT.

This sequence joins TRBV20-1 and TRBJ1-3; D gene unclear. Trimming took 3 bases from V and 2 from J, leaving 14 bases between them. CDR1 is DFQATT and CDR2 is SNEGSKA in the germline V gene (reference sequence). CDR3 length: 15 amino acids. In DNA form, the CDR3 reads TGCAGTGCTAGTGGAGCAGATTACACTGGAAACACCATATATTTT. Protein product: CSASGADYTGNTIYF.

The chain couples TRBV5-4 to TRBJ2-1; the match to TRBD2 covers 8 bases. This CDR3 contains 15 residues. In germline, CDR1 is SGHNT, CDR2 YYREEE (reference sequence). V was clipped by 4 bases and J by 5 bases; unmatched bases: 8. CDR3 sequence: CASSKTSAGNNEQFF. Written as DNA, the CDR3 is TGTGCCAGCAGCAAGACTAGCGCCGGTAACAATGAGCAGTTCTTC. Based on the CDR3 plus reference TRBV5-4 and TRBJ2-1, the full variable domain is ETGVTQSPTHLIKTRGQQVTLRCSSQSGHNTVSWYQQALGQGPQFIFQYYREEENGRGNFPPRFSGLQFPNYSSELNVNALELDDSALYLCASSKTSAGNNEQFFGPGTRLTVL.

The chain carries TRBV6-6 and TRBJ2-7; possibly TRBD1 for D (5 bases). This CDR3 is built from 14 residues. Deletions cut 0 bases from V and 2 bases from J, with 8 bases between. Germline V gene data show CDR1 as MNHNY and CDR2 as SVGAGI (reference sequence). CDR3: CASSYSQGTYEQYF. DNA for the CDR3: TGTGCCAGCAGTTACTCGCAGGGCACCTACGAGCAGTACTTC.

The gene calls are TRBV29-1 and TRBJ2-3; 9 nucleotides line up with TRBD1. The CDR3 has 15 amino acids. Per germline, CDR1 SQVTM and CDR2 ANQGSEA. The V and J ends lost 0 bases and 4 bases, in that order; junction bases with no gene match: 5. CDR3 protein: CSVEDPRQGADTQYF. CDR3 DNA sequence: TGCAGCGTTGAAGATCCTCGACAGGGGGCAGATACGCAGTATTTT.

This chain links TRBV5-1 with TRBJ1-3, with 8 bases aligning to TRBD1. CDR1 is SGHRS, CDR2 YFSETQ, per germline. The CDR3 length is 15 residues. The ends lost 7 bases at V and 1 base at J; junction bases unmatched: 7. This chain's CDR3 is CASATGEPSGNTIYF. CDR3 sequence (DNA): TGCGCCAGCGCGACAGGGGAACCTTCTGGAAACACCATATATTTT.

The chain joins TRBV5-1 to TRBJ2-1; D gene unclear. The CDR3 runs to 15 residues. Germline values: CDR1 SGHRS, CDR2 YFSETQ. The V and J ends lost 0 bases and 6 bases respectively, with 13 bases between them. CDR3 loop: CASSLAGRGSNEQFF. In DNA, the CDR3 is TGCGCCAGCAGCTTGGCCGGTAGAGGCAGCAATGAGCAGTTCTTC.

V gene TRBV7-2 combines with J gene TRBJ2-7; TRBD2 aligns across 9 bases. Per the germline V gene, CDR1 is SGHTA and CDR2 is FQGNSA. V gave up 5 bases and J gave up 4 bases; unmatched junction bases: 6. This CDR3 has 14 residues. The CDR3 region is CASSQAGGVYEQYF. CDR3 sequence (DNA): TGTGCCAGCAGCCAAGCGGGAGGCGTGTACGAGCAGTACTTC.

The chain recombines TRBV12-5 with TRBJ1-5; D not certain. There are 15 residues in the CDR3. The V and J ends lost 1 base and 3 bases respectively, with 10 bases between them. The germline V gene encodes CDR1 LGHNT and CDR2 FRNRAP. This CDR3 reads CASGLGATLNQPQHF. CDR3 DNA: TGTGCTAGTGGTTTGGGGGCCACTCTCAATCAGCCCCAGCATTTT.

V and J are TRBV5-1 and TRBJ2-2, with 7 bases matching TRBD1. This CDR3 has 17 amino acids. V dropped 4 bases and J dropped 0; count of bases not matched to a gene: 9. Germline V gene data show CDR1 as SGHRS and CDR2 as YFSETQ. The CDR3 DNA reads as TGCGCCAGCAGCAGGGAAGTTCAGGGGGCGAACACCGGGGAGCTGTTTTTT. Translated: CASSREVQGANTGELFF.

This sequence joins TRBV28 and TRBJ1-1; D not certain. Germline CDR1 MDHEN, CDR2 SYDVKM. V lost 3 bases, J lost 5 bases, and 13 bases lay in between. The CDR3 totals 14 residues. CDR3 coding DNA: TGTGCCAGCAGTTTGTCCCGGTCGAGGACTGAAGCTTTCTTT. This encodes CASSLSRSRTEAFF.

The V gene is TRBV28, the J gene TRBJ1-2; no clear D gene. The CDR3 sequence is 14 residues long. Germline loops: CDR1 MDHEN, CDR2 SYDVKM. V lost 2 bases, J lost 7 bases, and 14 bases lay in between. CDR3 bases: TGTGCCAGCAGTTTAGATTCAGTGCTGGGTGGCTACACCTTC. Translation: CASSLDSVLGGYTF.

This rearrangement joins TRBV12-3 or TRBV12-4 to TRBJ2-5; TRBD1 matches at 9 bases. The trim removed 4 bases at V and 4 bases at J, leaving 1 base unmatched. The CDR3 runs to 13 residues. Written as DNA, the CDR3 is TGTGCCAGCAGTTACAGGGGGCTAGAGACCCAGTACTTC. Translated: CASSYRGLETQYF.

Here the CDR3 DNA reads TGTGCCAGCAGCAAGGATCTAGCGGGAGATGAGACCCAGTACTTC. This sequence encodes CASSKDLAGDETQYF. The V and J genes are TRBV21-1 and TRBJ2-5; the table gives TRBD2 as D, unverified against the DNA. TRBV21-1 is classified as a pseudogene. The CDR3 covers 15 residues.

CDR3 sequence (DNA): TGTGCCAGCAGCTTGCCCGGACAGGGCGTAGATACGCAGTATTTT. Translation gives CASSLPGQGVDTQYF. The V gene is TRBV7-9, the J gene TRBJ2-3; 8 bases match TRBD1. The CDR3 is 15 amino acids. From germline, CDR1 is SEHNR and CDR2 FQNEAQ (reference sequence). V shed 3 bases, J shed 5 bases, and the junction held 7 bases outside the gene matches.

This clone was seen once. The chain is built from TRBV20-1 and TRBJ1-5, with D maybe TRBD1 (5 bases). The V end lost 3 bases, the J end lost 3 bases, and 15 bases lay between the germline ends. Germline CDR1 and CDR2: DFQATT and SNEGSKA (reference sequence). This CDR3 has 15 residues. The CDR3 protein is CSASMSRGYNQPQHF. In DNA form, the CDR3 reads TGCAGTGCTAGTATGTCACGGGGCTACAATCAGCCCCAGCATTTT.

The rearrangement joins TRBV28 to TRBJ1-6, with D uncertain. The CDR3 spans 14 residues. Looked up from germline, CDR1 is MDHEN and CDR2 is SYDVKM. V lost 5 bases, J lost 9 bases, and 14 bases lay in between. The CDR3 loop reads CASSLPSLFSPLHF. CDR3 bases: TGTGCCAGCAGTCTCCCCTCTCTATTTTCACCCCTCCACTTT.

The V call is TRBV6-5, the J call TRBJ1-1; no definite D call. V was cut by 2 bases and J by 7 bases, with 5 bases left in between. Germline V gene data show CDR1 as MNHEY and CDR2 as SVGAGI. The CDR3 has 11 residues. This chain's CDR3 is CASSYLGEAFF. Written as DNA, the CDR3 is TGTGCCAGCAGTTACCTTGGTGAAGCTTTCTTT.

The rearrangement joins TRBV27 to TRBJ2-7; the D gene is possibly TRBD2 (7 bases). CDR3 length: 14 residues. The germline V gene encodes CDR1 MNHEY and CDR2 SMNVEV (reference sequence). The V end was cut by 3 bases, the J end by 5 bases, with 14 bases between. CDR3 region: CASSLRLGGDEQYF. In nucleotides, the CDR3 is TGTGCCAGCAGTTTGAGGCTAGGGGGGGACGAGCAGTACTTC.

CDR3 DNA sequence: TGTGCCAGTACCTTCCTCCTAGCGGGAGCCAACAATGAGCAGTTCTTC. This codes for CASTFLLAGANNEQFF. The genes are TRBV19 and TRBJ2-1, with 10 positions matching TRBD2. This CDR3 is built from 16 residues. J lost 5 bases, V lost 7 bases, and 11 bases had no gene match. Germline CDR1 is LNHDA and CDR2 is SQIVND (reference sequence). The full variable domain, with the rest looked up from reference TRBV19 and TRBJ2-1, is DGGITQSPKYLFRKEGQNVTLSCEQNLNHDAMYWYRQDPGQGLRLIYYSQIVNDFQKGDIAEGYSVSREKKESFPLTVTSAQKNPTAFYLCASTFLLAGANNEQFFGPGTRLTVL.

CDR3 protein: CASSSRTGKEFTDTQYF. For the CDR3, the DNA is TGTGCCAGCAGTTCCAGGACAGGGAAGGAATTCACAGATACGCAGTATTTT. The chain employs TRBV7-9 and TRBJ2-3, with 8 bases that match TRBD1. With V trimmed by 6 bases and J by 2 bases, 13 bases remained unmatched. From germline, CDR1 is SEHNR and CDR2 FQNEAQ (reference sequence). The CDR3 length is 17 residues.

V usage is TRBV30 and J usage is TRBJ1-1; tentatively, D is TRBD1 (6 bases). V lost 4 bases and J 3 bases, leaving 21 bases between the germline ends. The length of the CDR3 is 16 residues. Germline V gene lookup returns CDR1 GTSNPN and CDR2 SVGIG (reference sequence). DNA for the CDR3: TGTGCCTGGACCGATAAACAGGGCTCAGGGCACACTGAAGCTTTCTTT. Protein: CAWTDKQGSGHTEAFF.

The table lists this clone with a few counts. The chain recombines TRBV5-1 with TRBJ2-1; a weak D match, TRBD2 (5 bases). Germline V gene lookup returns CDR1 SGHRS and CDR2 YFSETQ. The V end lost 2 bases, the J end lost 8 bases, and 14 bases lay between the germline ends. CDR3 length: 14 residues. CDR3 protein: CASSFQEVGDEQFF. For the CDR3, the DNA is TGCGCCAGCAGCTTCCAGGAGGTGGGCGATGAGCAGTTCTTC. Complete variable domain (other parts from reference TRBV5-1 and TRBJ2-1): KAGVTQTPRYLIKTRGQQVTLSCSPISGHRSVSWYQQTPGQGLQFLFEYFSETQRNKGNFPGRFSGRQFSNSRSEMNVSTLELGDSALYLCASSFQEVGDEQFFGPGTRLTVL.

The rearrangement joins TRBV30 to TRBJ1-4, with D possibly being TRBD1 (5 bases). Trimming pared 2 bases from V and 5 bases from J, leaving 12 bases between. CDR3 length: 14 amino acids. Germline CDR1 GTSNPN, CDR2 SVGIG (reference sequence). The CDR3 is CAWSSRGGNEKLFF. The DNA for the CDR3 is TGTGCCTGGAGTTCAAGGGGTGGAAATGAAAAACTGTTTTTT.